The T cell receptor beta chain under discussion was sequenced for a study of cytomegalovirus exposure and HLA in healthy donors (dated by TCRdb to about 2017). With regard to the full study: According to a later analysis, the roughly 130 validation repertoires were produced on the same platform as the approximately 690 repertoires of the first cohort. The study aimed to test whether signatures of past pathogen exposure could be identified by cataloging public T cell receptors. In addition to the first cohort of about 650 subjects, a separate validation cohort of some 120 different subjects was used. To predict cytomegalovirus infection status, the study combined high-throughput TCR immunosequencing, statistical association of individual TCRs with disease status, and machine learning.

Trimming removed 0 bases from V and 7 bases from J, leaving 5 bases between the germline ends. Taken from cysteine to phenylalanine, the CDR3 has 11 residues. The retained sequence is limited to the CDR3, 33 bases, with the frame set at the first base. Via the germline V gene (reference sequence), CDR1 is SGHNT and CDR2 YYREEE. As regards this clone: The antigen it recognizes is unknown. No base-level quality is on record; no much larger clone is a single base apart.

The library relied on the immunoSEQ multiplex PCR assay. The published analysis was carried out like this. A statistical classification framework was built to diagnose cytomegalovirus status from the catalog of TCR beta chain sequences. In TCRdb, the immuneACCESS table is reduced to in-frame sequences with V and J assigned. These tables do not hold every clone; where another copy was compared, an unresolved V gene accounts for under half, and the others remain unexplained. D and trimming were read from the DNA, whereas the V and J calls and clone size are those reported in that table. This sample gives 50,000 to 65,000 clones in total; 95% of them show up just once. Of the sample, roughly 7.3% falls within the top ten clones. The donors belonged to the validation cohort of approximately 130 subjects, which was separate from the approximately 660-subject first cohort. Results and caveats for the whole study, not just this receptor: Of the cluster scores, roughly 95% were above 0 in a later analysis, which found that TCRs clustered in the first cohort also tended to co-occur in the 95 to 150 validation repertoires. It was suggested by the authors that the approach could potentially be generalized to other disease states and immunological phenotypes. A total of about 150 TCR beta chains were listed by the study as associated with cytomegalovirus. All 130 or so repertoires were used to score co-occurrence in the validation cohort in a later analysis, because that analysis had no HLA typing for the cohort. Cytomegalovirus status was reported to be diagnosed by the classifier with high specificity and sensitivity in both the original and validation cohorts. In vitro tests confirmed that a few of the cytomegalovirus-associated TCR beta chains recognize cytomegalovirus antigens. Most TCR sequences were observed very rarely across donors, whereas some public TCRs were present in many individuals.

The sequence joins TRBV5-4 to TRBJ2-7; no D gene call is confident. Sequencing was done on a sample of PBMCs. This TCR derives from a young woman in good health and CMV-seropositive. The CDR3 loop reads CASSLVGEQYF. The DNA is TGTGCCAGCAGCTTGGTCGGGGAGCAGTACTTC.